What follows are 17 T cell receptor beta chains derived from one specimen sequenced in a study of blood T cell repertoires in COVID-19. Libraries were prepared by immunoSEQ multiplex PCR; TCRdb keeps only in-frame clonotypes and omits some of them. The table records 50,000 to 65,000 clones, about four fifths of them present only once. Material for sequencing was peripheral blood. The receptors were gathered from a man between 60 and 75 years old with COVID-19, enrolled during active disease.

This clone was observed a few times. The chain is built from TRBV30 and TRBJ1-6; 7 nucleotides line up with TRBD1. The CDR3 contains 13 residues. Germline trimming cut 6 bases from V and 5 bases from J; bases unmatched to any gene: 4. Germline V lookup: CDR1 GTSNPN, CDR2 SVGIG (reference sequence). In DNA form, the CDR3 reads TGTGCCTGCAGGGGGTGGGATAATTCACCCCTCCACTTT. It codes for CACRGWDNSPLHF. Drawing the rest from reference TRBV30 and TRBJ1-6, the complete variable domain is SQTIHQWPATLVQPVGSPLSLECTVEGTSNPNLYWYRQAAGRGLQLLFYSVGIGQISSEVPQNLSASRPQDRQFILSSKKLLLSDSGFYLCACRGWDNSPLHFGNGTRLTVT.

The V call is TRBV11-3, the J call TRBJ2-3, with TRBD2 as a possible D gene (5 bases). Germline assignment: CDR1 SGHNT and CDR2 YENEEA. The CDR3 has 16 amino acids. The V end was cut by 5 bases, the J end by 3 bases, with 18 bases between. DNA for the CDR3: TGTGCCAGCAGCGAAACCGTACTAGGACGGACAGATACGCAGTATTTT. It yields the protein CASSETVLGRTDTQYF.

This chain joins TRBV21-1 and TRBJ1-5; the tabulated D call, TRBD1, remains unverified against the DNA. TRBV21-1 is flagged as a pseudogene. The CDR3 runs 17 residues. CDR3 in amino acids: CASSKVRETGVYQPQHF. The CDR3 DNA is TGTGCCAGCAGCAAAGTTAGAGAGACAGGGGTTTATCAGCCCCAGCATTTT.

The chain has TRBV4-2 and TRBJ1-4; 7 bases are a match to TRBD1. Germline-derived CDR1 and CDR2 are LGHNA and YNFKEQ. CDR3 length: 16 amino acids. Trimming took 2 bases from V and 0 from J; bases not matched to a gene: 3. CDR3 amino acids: CASSQPGGATNEKLFF. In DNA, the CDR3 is TGTGCCAGCAGCCAACCAGGGGGTGCAACTAATGAAAAACTGTTTTTT.

CDR3 region: CASSVASGASTDTQYF. For the CDR3, the DNA is TGTGCCAGCAGCGTAGCATCGGGTGCTAGCACAGATACGCAGTATTTT. The chain joins TRBV9 to TRBJ2-3; D remains unclear. CDR3 size: 16 residues. V was trimmed by 0 bases and J by 0 bases, leaving 11 bases between them. CDR1 is SGDLS and CDR2 is YYNGEE in the germline V gene. Drawing the rest from reference TRBV9 and TRBJ2-3, the complete variable domain is DSGVTQTPKHLITATGQRVTLRCSPRSGDLSVYWYQQSLDQGLQFLIQYYNGEERAKGNILERFSAQQFPDLHSELNLSSLELGDSALYFCASSVASGASTDTQYFGPGTRLTVL.

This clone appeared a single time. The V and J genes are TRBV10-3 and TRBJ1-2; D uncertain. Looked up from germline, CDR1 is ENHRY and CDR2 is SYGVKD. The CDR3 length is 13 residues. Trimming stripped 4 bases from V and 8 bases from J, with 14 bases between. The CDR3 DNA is TGTGCCATCAGTGTGGAGCCTTTCTTCGGCTACACCTTC. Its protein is CAISVEPFFGYTF.

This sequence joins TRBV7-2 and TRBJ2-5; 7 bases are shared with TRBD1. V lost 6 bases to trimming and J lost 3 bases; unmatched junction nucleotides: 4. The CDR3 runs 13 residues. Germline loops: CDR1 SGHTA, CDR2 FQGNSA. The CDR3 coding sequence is TGTGCCAGCAGGGGACAGATCAAAGAGACCCAGTACTTC. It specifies CASRGQIKETQYF.

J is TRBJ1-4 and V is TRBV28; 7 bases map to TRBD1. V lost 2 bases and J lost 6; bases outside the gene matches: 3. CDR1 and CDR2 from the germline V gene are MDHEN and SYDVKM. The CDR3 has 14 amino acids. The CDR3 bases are TGTGCCAGCAGTTTAAGGCAGGGGGATGAAAAACTGTTTTTT. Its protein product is CASSLRQGDEKLFF.

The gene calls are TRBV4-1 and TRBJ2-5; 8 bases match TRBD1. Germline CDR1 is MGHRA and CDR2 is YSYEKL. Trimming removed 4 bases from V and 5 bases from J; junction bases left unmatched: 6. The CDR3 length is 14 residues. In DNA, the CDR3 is TGCGCCAGCAGCCGCGGACAGGGACTGGAGACCCAGTACTTC. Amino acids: CASSRGQGLETQYF.

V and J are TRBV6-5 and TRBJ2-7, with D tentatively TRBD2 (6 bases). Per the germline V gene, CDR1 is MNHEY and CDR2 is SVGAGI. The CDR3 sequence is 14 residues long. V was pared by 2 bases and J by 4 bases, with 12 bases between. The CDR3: CASSYGTPRYEQYF. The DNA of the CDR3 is TGTGCCAGCAGTTACGGGACTCCCAGGTACGAGCAGTACTTC.

CDR3 sequence reads: CASSLSPGSSYNEQFF. In nucleotides, the CDR3 is TGTGCCAGCAGCTTAAGTCCGGGTAGCTCCTACAATGAGCAGTTCTTC. The V call is TRBV7-7, the J call TRBJ2-1; D is uncertain. CDR1 and CDR2 from the germline V gene are SSHAT and FNYEAQ (reference sequence). The CDR3 contains 16 residues. Trimming cost V 2 bases and J 0 bases, with 11 bases left between them.

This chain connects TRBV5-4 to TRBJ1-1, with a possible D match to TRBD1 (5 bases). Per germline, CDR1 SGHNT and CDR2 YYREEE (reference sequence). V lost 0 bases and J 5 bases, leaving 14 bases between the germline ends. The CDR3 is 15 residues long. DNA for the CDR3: TGTGCCAGCAGCTTGGCCGAAGGGGTTGAAACTGAAGCTTTCTTT. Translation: CASSLAEGVETEAFF.

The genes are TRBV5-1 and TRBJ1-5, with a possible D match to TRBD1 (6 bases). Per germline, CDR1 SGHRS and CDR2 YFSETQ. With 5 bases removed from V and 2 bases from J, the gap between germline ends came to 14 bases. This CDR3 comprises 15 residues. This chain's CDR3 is CASSSTAGGNQPQHF. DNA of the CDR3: TGCGCCAGCAGTTCTACGGCAGGGGGCAATCAGCCCCAGCATTTT. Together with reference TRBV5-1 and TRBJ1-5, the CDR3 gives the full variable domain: KAGVTQTPRYLIKTRGQQVTLSCSPISGHRSVSWYQQTPGQGLQFLFEYFSETQRNKGNFPGRFSGRQFSNSRSEMNVSTLELGDSALYLCASSSTAGGNQPQHFGDGTRLSIL.

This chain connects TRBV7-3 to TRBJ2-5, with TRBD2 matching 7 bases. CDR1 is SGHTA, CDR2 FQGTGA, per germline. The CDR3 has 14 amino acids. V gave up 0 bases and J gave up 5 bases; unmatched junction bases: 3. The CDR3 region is CASSLTAGKETQYF. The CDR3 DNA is TGTGCCAGCAGCTTAACAGCGGGGAAGGAGACCCAGTACTTC.

The CDR3 protein is CASSRSDNHPETQYF. In DNA form, the CDR3 reads TGTGCCAGCAGTAGATCGGACAACCACCCAGAGACCCAGTACTTC. The V and J genes are TRBV6-5 and TRBJ2-5; possible D gene TRBD1, 5 bases. Trimming left V 5 bases short and J 4 bases short, with 17 bases between. The germline CDR1 and CDR2 sequences are MNHEY and SVGAGI. This CDR3 has 15 amino acids.

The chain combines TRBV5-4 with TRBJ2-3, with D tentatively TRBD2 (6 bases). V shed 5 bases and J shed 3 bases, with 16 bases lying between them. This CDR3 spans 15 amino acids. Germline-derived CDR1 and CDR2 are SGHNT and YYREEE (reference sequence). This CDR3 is CASRLELGGTDTQYF. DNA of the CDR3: TGTGCCAGCAGGCTAGAACTAGGAGGGACAGATACGCAGTATTTT.

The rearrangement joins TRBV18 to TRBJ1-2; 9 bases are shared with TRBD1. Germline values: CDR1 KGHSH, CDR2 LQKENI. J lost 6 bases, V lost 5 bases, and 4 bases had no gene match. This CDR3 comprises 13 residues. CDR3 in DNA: TGTGCCAGCTCATCTACAGGGGGCGATGGCTACACCTTC. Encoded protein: CASSSTGGDGYTF.